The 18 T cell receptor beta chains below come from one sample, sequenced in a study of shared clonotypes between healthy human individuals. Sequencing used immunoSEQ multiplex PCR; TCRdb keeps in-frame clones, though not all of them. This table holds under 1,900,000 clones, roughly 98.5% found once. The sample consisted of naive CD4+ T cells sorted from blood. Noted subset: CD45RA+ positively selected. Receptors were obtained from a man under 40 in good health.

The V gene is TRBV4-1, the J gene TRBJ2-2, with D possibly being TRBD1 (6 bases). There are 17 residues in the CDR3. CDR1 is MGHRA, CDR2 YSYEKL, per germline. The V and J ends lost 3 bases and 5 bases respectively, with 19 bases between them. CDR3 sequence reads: CASSQVPGQFKTGELFF. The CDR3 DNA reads TGCGCCAGCAGCCAGGTCCCTGGACAGTTTAAGACCGGGGAGCTGTTTTTT.

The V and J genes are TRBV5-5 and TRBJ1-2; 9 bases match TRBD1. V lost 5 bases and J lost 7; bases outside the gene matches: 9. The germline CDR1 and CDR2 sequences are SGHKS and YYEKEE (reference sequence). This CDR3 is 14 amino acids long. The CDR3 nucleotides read TGTGCCAGCAGTTCCGGGACAGGGATGGCTGGCTACACCTTC. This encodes CASSSGTGMAGYTF. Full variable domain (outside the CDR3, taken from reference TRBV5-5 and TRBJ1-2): DAGVTQSPTHLIKTRGQQVTLRCSPISGHKSVSWYQQVLGQGPQFIFQYYEKEERGRGNFPDRFSARQFPNYSSELNVNALLLGDSALYLCASSSGTGMAGYTFGSGTRLTVV.

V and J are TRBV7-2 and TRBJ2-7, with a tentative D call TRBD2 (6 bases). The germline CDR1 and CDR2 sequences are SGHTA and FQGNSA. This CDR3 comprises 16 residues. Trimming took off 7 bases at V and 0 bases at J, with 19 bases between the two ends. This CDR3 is CASTPEVGTLSYEQYF. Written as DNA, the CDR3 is TGTGCCAGCACCCCAGAGGTGGGGACTCTCTCCTACGAGCAGTACTTC.

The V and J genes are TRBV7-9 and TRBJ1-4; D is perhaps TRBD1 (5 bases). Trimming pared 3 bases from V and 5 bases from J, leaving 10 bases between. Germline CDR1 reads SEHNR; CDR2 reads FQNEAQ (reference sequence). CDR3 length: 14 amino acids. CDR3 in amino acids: CASSFGRGNEKLFF. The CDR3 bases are TGTGCCAGCAGCTTCGGTCGGGGGAATGAAAAACTGTTTTTT. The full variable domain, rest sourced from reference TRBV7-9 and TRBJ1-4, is DTGVSQNPRHKITKRGQNVTFRCDPISEHNRLYWYRQTLGQGPEFLTYFQNEAQLEKSRLLSDRFSAERPKGSFSTLEIQRTEQGDSAMYLCASSFGRGNEKLFFGSGTQLSVL.

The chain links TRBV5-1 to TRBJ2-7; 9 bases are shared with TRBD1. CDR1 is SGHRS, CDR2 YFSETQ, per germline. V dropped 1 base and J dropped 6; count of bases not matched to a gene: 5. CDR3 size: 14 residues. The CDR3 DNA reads TGCGCCAGCAGCTTGAAGGGGACAGGGAGCGAGCAGTACTTC. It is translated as CASSLKGTGSEQYF.

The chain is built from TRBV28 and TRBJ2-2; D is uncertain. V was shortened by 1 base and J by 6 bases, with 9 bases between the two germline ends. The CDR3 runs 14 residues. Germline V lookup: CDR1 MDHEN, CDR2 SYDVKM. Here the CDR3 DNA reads TGTGCCAGCAGTTTATCCCGGACGGCCGGGGAGCTGTTTTTT. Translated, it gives CASSLSRTAGELFF.

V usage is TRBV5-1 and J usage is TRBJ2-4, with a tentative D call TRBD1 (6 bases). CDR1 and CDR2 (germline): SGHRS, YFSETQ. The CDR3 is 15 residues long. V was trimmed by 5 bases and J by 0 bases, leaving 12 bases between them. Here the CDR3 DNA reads TGCGCCAGCAGAAGGGACACCCAAGCCAAAAACATTCAGTACTTC. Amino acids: CASRRDTQAKNIQYF.

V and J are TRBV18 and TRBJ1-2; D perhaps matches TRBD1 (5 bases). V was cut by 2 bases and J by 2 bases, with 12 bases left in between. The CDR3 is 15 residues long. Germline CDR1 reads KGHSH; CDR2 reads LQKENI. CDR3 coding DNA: TGTGCCAGCTCACCAATAGAGGGGATAAACTATGGCTACACCTTC. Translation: CASSPIEGINYGYTF.

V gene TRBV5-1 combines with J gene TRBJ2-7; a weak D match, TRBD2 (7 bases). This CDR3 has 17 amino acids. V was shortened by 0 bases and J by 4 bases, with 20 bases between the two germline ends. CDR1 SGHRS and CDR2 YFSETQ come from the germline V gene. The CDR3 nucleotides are TGCGCCAGCAGCTTGGAATCAGGATTGGGGGGGCTTTACGAGCAGTACTTC. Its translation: CASSLESGLGGLYEQYF.

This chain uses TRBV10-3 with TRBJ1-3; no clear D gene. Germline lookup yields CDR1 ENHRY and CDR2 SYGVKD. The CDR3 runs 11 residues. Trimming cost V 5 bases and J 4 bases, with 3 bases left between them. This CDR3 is CAISTGNTIYF. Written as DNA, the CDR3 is TGTGCCATCAGTACGGGAAACACCATATATTTT.

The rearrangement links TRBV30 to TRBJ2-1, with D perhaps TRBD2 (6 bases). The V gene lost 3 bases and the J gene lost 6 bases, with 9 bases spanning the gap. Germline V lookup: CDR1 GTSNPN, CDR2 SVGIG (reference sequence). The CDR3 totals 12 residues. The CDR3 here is CAWRGTRNEQFF. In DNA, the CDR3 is TGTGCCTGGAGGGGGACTCGCAATGAGCAGTTCTTC.

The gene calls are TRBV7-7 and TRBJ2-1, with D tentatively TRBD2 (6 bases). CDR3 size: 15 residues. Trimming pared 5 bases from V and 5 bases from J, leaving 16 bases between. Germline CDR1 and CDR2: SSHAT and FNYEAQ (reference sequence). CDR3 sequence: CASSPEGPTDNEQFF. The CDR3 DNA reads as TGTGCCAGCAGCCCGGAGGGCCCGACAGACAATGAGCAGTTCTTC.

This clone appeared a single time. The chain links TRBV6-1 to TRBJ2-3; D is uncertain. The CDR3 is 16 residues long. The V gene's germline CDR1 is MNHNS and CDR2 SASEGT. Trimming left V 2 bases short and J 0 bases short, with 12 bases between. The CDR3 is CASSESPSVSTDTQYF. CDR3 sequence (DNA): TGTGCCAGCAGTGAATCCCCCTCAGTTAGCACAGATACGCAGTATTTT.

The CDR3 region has the DNA TGCGCCAGCAGTGAGGACAGGTTCTCTGGGGCCAACGTCCTGACTTTC. It translates to CASSEDRFSGANVLTF. The rearrangement links TRBV10-2 to TRBJ2-6, with TRBD1 as a possible D gene (6 bases). Trimming removed 2 bases at V and 0 bases at J, with 8 bases between. The CDR3 is 16 residues long. Per germline, CDR1 WSHSY and CDR2 SAAADI.

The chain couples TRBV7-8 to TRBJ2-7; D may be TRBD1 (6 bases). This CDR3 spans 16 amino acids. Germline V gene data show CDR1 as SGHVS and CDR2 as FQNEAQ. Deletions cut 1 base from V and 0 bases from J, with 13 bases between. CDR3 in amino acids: CASSLGNRDNSYEQYF. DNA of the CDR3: TGTGCCAGCAGCTTAGGGAACCGGGACAACTCCTACGAGCAGTACTTC. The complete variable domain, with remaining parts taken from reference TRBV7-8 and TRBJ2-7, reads GAGVSQSPRYKVAKRGQDVALRCDPISGHVSLFWYQQALGQGPEFLTYFQNEAQLDKSGLPSDRFFAERPEGSVSTLKIQRTQQEDSAVYLCASSLGNRDNSYEQYFGPGTRLTVT.

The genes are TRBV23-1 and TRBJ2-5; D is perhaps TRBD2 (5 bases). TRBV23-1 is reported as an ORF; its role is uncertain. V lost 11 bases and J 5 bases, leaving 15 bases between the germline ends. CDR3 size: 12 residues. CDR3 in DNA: TGCGCCCACCCCCGGAGGTATGAGACCCAGTACTTC. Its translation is CAHPRRYETQYF.

The CDR3 protein is CASSYEGTQYF. The CDR3 DNA follows: TGTGCCAGCAGTTACGAGGGTACGCAGTATTTT. J is TRBJ2-3 and V is TRBV28; TRBD2 might be the D (5 bases). The CDR3 has 11 amino acids. In germline, CDR1 is MDHEN, CDR2 SYDVKM. V was cut by 4 bases and J by 8 bases, with 7 bases left in between. Filled out from reference TRBV28 and TRBJ2-3, the complete variable domain reads DVKVTQSSRYLVKRTGEKVFLECVQDMDHENMFWYRQDPGLGLRLIYFSYDVKMKEKGDIPEGYSVSREKKERFSLILESASTNQTSMYLCASSYEGTQYFGPGTRLTVL.

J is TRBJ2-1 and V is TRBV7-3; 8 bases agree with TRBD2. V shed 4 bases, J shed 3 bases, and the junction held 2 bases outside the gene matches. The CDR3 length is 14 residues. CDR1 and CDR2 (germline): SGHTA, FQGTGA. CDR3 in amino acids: CASSSLADYNEQFF. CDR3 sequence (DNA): TGTGCCAGCAGCTCACTAGCGGACTACAATGAGCAGTTCTTC.